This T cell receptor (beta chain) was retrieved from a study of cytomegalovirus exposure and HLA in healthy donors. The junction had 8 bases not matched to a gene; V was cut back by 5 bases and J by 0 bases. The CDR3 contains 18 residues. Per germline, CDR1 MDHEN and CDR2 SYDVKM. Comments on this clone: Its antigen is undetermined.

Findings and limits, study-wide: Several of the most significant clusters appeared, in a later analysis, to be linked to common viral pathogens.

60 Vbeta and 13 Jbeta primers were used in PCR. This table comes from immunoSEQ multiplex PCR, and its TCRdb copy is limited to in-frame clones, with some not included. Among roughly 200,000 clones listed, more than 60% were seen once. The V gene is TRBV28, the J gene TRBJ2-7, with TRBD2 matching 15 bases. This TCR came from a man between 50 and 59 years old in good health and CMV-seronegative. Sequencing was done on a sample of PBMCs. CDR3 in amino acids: CASSTPGTSGRSSYEQYF. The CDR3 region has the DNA TGTGCCAGCAGTACTCCCGGGACTAGCGGGAGGAGCTCCTACGAGCAGTACTTC. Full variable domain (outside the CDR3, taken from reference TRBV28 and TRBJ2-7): DVKVTQSSRYLVKRTGEKVFLECVQDMDHENMFWYRQDPGLGLRLIYFSYDVKMKEKGDIPEGYSVSREKKERFSLILESASTNQTSMYLCASSTPGTSGRSSYEQYFGPGTRLTVT.